The rows below give T cell receptor beta chains drawn from one sample of a study of cytomegalovirus exposure and HLA in healthy donors. The data were produced by immunoSEQ multiplex PCR, yet TCRdb's version contains in-frame clones alone and is incomplete. Seen in this sample are fewer than 100,000 clones; the ten most common clones hold 0.45% to 0.7%. The sequencing input was PBMCs. The receptors here all came from a man aged 45-60 years in good health and CMV-seronegative. CDR3s include the opening cysteine and the closing phenylalanine or tryptophan. D genes are given only for firm matches.

D,J,V,CDR3,DNA
TRBD1,TRBJ2-7,TRBV5-1,CASSFNQGAYEQYF,TGCGCCAGCAGCTTTAACCAGGGGGCCTACGAGCAGTACTTC
TRBD2,TRBJ2-5,TRBV18,CASSPLPQGLARGETQYF,TGTGCCAGCTCACCACTCCCCCAGGGACTAGCAAGAGGGGAAACCCAGTACTTC
.,TRBJ1-2,TRBV6-4,CASSDSKGAYGYTF,TGTGCCAGCAGTGACTCGAAAGGGGCCTATGGCTACACCTTC
.,TRBJ2-2,TRBV7-3,CASSLLPAGSATGELFF,TGTGCCAGCAGCTTATTACCCGCGGGAAGTGCGACCGGGGAGCTGTTTTTT
.,TRBJ2-7,TRBV25-1,CASSELGQGSSYEQYF,TGTGCCAGCAGTGAATTAGGTCAGGGGAGCTCCTACGAGCAGTACTTC
.,TRBJ1-6,TRBV6-5,CASQGNHNSPLHF,TGTGCCAGCCAGGGCAACCATAATTCACCCCTCCACTTT
.,TRBJ2-5,TRBV6-5,CASRGASRETQYF,TGTGCCAGCAGGGGGGCTTCAAGGGAGACCCAGTACTTC
TRBD1,TRBJ1-1,TRBV5-5,CASSLAVVRGRSTEAFF,TGTGCCAGCAGCTTGGCGGTGGTCAGGGGGCGGTCCACTGAAGCTTTCTTT
.,TRBJ2-5,TRBV4-2,CASSQIGSAKETQYF,TGTGCCAGCAGCCAAATCGGGTCAGCAAAAGAGACCCAGTACTTC
TRBD1,TRBJ2-7,TRBV15,CATSRDDRGRAYEQYF,TGTGCCACCAGCAGAGACGACAGGGGTCGCGCCTACGAGCAGTACTTC